One sample yielded the 25 T cell receptor beta chains listed below, sequenced in a study of cytomegalovirus exposure and HLA in healthy donors. The PCR made use of 60 Vbeta and 13 Jbeta primers. This table comes from immunoSEQ multiplex PCR, and its TCRdb copy is limited to in-frame clones, with some not included. This table has roughly 100,000 clones, 80% appearing once. The sequenced sample was PBMCs. All receptors derive from a young man in good health and CMV-seropositive.

This chain connects TRBV7-2 to TRBJ2-7; 9 bases fit TRBD1. V shed 1 base and J 2 bases; nucleotides not matched to a gene: 3. The germline CDR1 and CDR2 sequences are SGHTA and FQGNSA. The CDR3 is made up of 15 amino acids. CDR3 amino acids: CASSLDGTGPYEQYF. The DNA of the CDR3 is TGTGCCAGCAGCTTAGATGGGACAGGGCCCTACGAGCAGTACTTC.

The chain employs TRBV5-6 and TRBJ2-1; D not resolved. Trimming cost V 4 bases and J 13 bases, with 12 bases left between them. CDR3 length: 11 amino acids. Per the germline V gene, CDR1 is SGHDT and CDR2 is YYEEEE. DNA of the CDR3: TGTGCCAGCAGCAAAGCTTGGGCTCAGTTCTTC. This encodes CASSKAWAQFF.

This clone came up a few times. The rearrangement joins TRBV6-1 to TRBJ2-6; TRBD1 might be the D (5 bases). The CDR3 runs to 15 residues. Germline assignment: CDR1 MNHNS and CDR2 SASEGT. Trimming removed 5 bases at V and 0 bases at J, with 8 bases between. DNA of the CDR3: TGTGCCAGCAGTTTCGACAGCTCTGGGGCCAACGTCCTGACTTTC. This sequence encodes CASSFDSSGANVLTF.

The chain has TRBV7-9 and TRBJ1-2; TRBD1 is a possible D gene (6 bases). Trimming shortened V by 5 bases and J by 4 bases, and 17 bases separated the two germline ends. Germline assignment: CDR1 SEHNR and CDR2 FQNEAQ (reference sequence). The CDR3 is 15 amino acids. The CDR3 DNA reads TGTGCCAGCAGCGAAACAGGGAGAGGAGCCTATGGCTACACCTTC. It yields the protein CASSETGRGAYGYTF.

In DNA, the CDR3 is TGCGCCAGCAGCCTGCGCGGGGGCGAGTCTCTCACAGGCTACACCTTC. Translating it yields CASSLRGGESLTGYTF. The chain has TRBV5-1 and TRBJ1-2; TRBD1 is a possible D gene (6 bases). The CDR3 runs 16 residues. Germline V CDR1 and CDR2: SGHRS, YFSETQ. The ends were cut back, 4 bases at V and 8 bases at J, with 24 bases in the middle.

The V call is TRBV6-5, the J call TRBJ1-2; TRBD1 matches 7 bases. The CDR3 length is 13 residues. Germline loops: CDR1 MNHEY, CDR2 SVGAGI. V was pared by 6 bases and J by 6 bases, with 7 bases of the junction left unmatched. In DNA, the CDR3 is TGTGCCAGCAGACGAGACAGGGAAGATGGCTACACCTTC. Protein product: CASRRDREDGYTF.

This clone was detected only once. The chain has TRBV5-6 and TRBJ1-2; 9 bases are shared with TRBD1. The CDR3 runs to 15 residues. The germline gives CDR1 SGHDT, CDR2 YYEEEE. J lost 8 bases, V lost 3 bases, and 11 bases had no gene match. The CDR3 DNA sequence: TGTGCCAGCAGCTCGGGTGGGACAGGGCTAATGGGCTACACCTTC. Its protein product is CASSSGGTGLMGYTF.

The rearrangement joins TRBV18 to TRBJ2-5; D gene uncertain. Trimming took 6 bases from V and 5 from J, leaving 7 bases between them. Germline V gene lookup returns CDR1 KGHSH and CDR2 LQKENI. The CDR3 covers 11 residues. CDR3 residues: CASSSRETQYF. CDR3 DNA: TGTGCCAGCTCCTCTAGGGAGACCCAGTACTTC. Combining the CDR3 with reference TRBV18 and TRBJ2-5 gives the whole variable domain NAGVMQNPRHLVRRRGQEARLRCSPMKGHSHVYWYRQLPEEGLKFMVYLQKENIIDESGMPKERFSAEFPKEGPSILRIQQVVRGDSAAYFCASSSRETQYFGPGTRLLVL.

The V gene is TRBV29-1, the J gene TRBJ2-5; D ambiguous. Germline V gene lookup returns CDR1 SQVTM and CDR2 ANQGSEA. The CDR3 is 12 residues long. V lost 6 bases to trimming and J lost 2 bases, with 10 bases between them. For the CDR3, the DNA is TGCAGCGTCATGACTCCTCAAGAGACCCAGTACTTC. Protein product: CSVMTPQETQYF.

J is TRBJ1-4 and V is TRBV28; TRBD1 might be the D (6 bases). The CDR3 covers 16 residues. Between the trimmed V and J ends, which lost 4 bases and 6 bases, there was a span of 18 bases. Germline V lookup: CDR1 MDHEN, CDR2 SYDVKM. The DNA for the CDR3 is TGTGCCAGCAGTTCTGTGGAGCAGGGGTATTATGAAAAACTGTTTTTT. Its translation: CASSSVEQGYYEKLFF.

The chain combines TRBV7-6 with TRBJ2-7, with 9 bases aligning to TRBD1. The CDR3 is made up of 14 amino acids. From germline, CDR1 is SGHVS and CDR2 FNYEAQ. Trimming took 1 base from V and 5 from J; bases not matched to a gene: 3. The CDR3 nucleotides are TGTGCCAGCAGCTTAGGGACAGGGGAAAACGAGCAGTACTTC. Its protein is CASSLGTGENEQYF.

The chain is built from TRBV19 and TRBJ1-3; no clear D gene. CDR1 is LNHDA and CDR2 is SQIVND in the germline V gene (reference sequence). This CDR3 spans 14 amino acids. Trimming stripped 5 bases from V and 0 bases from J, with 8 bases between. CDR3 sequence reads: CASSPRDSGNTIYF. In nucleotides, the CDR3 is TGTGCCAGTAGTCCCCGAGACTCTGGAAACACCATATATTTT. The variable domain in full, completed from reference TRBV19 and TRBJ1-3, reads DGGITQSPKYLFRKEGQNVTLSCEQNLNHDAMYWYRQDPGQGLRLIYYSQIVNDFQKGDIAEGYSVSREKKESFPLTVTSAQKNPTAFYLCASSPRDSGNTIYFGEGSWLTVV.

The V gene is TRBV6-5, the J gene TRBJ1-5, with D unresolved. Germline V CDR1 and CDR2: MNHEY, SVGAGI. The CDR3 spans 15 residues. V lost 11 bases, J lost 4 bases, and 21 bases lay in between. The CDR3 sequence: CASAVYVDGNQPQHF. The CDR3 region has the DNA TGTGCCTCAGCGGTATACGTTGACGGGAATCAGCCCCAGCATTTT.

The chain recombines TRBV30 with TRBJ1-4; D gene uncertain. The CDR3 has 14 residues. Trimming took off 3 bases at V and 0 bases at J, with 8 bases between the two ends. The V gene's germline CDR1 is GTSNPN and CDR2 SVGIG (reference sequence). CDR3 sequence: CAWRTDSTNEKLFF. DNA for the CDR3: TGTGCCTGGAGGACTGACTCAACTAATGAAAAACTGTTTTTT. Together with reference TRBV30 and TRBJ1-4, the CDR3 gives the full variable domain: SQTIHQWPATLVQPVGSPLSLECTVEGTSNPNLYWYRQAAGRGLQLLFYSVGIGQISSEVPQNLSASRPQDRQFILSSKKLLLSDSGFYLCAWRTDSTNEKLFFGSGTQLSVL.

This rearrangement joins TRBV2 to TRBJ2-1; no firm D call. V lost 5 bases and J lost 7, with 15 bases in between. Per germline, CDR1 SNHLY and CDR2 FYNNEI. CDR3 size: 14 residues. The CDR3 DNA reads TGTGCCAGCAGTACCGAGGCCACTGTAAATGAGCAGTTCTTC. Translation: CASSTEATVNEQFF.

This chain joins TRBV4-1 and TRBJ1-1; D ambiguous. The CDR3 contains 14 residues. Trimming left V 0 bases short and J 0 bases short, with 5 bases between. Germline loops: CDR1 MGHRA, CDR2 YSYEKL. The CDR3 region is CASSQEAVNTEAFF. The CDR3, as DNA: TGCGCCAGCAGCCAAGAGGCCGTGAACACTGAAGCTTTCTTT.

This clone was seen repeatedly, ten times or more. The chain has TRBV9 and TRBJ1-1; 10 nucleotides align to TRBD1. Germline trimming cut 3 bases from V and 2 bases from J; bases unmatched to any gene: 7. CDR3 length equals 16 residues. The germline V gene encodes CDR1 SGDLS and CDR2 YYNGEE. CDR3 residues: CASSANRDRGNTEAFF. The DNA of the CDR3 is TGTGCCAGCAGCGCGAACCGGGACAGGGGTAACACTGAAGCTTTCTTT.

The genes are TRBV6-5 and TRBJ1-1; 8 positions match TRBD1. This CDR3 has 15 residues. Losses at the gene ends were 6 bases for V and 7 bases for J; bases not matched to a gene: 13. Germline assignment: CDR1 MNHEY and CDR2 SVGAGI. The CDR3 coding sequence is TGTGCCAGCAGCACAGGGGGGATGGGGAAGAATGAAGCTTTCTTT. As protein: CASSTGGMGKNEAFF.

The genes are TRBV13 and TRBJ1-5, with a tentative D call TRBD1 (5 bases). There are 15 residues in the CDR3. Trimming took off 0 bases at V and 1 base at J, with 7 bases between the two ends. Germline lookup yields CDR1 PRHDT and CDR2 FYEKMQ (reference sequence). In nucleotides, the CDR3 is TGTGCCAGCAGCTTAGGTCAGGGAAGCAATCAGCCCCAGCATTTT. Translating gives CASSLGQGSNQPQHF.

The rearrangement links TRBV29-1 to TRBJ1-1, with 8 bases lining up with TRBD1. The CDR3 extends over 13 amino acids. The V gene's germline CDR1 is SQVTM and CDR2 ANQGSEA. The J segment lost 4 bases and the V segment lost 6 bases, leaving 7 bases of the junction unmatched. CDR3 nucleotide sequence: TGCAGCGTCGACAGGGGTTTAGGCACTGAAGCTTTCTTT. Translating gives CSVDRGLGTEAFF.

The rearrangement joins TRBV5-6 to TRBJ2-3; TRBD1 might be the D (5 bases). V lost 0 bases and J lost 3, with 11 bases in between. This CDR3 has 15 residues. Looked up from germline, CDR1 is SGHDT and CDR2 is YYEEEE. The CDR3 DNA is TGTGCCAGCAGCTTGGATCGGGCAGGGACAGATACGCAGTATTTT. Protein sequence: CASSLDRAGTDTQYF.

Points on this clone: An end of the junction differs from the germline gene, which may be a read error. The chain has TRBV7-7 and TRBJ2-5; the D gene is possibly TRBD2 (7 bases). The CDR3 spans 15 residues. Germline lookup yields CDR1 SSHAT and CDR2 FNYEAQ (reference sequence). The CDR3 bases are TGTGCTAGCAGCTTAGGAGGGGGGGCCTTGGAGACCCAGTACTTC. The encoded protein is CASSLGGGALETQYF.

DNA for the CDR3: TGTGCCAGCAGTCCCCCAGATGGGAACACTGAAGCTTTCTTT. It yields the protein CASSPPDGNTEAFF. This sequence joins TRBV27 and TRBJ1-1; D gene ambiguous. Trimming took 5 bases from V and 1 from J, leaving 11 bases between them. The germline V gene has CDR1 MNHEY and CDR2 SMNVEV (reference sequence). The length of the CDR3 is 14 residues.

This chain links TRBV4-1 with TRBJ2-7; D is unresolved. Trimming took off 0 bases at V and 1 base at J, with 10 bases between the two ends. The CDR3 length is 15 residues. Looked up from germline, CDR1 is MGHRA and CDR2 is YSYEKL. The CDR3 protein is CASSQDDTSSYEQYF. The DNA for the CDR3 is TGCGCCAGCAGCCAAGACGACACGTCGTCCTACGAGCAGTACTTC.

The chain links TRBV9 to TRBJ1-1; 11 bases map to TRBD1. V was clipped by 3 bases and J by 5 bases; unmatched bases: 6. Germline CDR1 reads SGDLS; CDR2 reads YYNGEE. The CDR3 is 15 amino acids. CDR3 protein: CASSAGGTGGTEAFF. CDR3 bases: TGTGCCAGCAGCGCAGGAGGGACAGGGGGTACTGAAGCTTTCTTT.